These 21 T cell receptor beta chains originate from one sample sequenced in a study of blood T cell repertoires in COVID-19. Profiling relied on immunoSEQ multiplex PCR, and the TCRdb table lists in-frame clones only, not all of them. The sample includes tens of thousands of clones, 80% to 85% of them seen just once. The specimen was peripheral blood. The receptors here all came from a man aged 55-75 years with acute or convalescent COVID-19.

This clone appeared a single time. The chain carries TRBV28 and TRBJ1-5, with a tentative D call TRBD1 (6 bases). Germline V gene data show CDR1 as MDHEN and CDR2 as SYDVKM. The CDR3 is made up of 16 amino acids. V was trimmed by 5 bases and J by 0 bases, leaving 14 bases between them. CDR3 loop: CASSVYRAPSNQPQHF. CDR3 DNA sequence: TGTGCCAGCAGTGTATACAGGGCCCCTAGCAATCAGCCCCAGCATTTT.

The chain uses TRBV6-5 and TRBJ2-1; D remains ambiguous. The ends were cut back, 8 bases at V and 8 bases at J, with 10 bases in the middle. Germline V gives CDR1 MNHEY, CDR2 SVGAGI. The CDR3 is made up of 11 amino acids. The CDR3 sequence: CASRWQDEQFF. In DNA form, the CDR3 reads TGTGCCAGCCGCTGGCAGGATGAGCAGTTCTTC.

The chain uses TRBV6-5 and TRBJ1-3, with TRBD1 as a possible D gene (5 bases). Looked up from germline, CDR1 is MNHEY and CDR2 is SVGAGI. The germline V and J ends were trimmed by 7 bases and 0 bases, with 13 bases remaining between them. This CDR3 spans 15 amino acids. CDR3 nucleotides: TGTGCCAGCACTTTGACAGTGAACTCTGGAAACACCATATATTTT. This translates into CASTLTVNSGNTIYF.

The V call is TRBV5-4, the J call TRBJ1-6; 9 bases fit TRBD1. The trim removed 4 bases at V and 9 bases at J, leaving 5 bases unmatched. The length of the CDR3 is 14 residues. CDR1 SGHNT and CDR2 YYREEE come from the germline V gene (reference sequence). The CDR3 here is CASSEGQGSSPLHF. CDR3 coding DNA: TGTGCCAGCAGCGAAGGACAGGGGAGTTCACCCCTCCACTTT.

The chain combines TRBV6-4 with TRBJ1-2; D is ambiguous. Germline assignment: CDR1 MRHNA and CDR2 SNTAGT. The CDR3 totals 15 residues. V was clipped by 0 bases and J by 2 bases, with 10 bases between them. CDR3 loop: CASSDSGAGNYGYTF. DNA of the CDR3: TGTGCCAGCAGTGACTCGGGAGCGGGCAACTATGGCTACACCTTC.

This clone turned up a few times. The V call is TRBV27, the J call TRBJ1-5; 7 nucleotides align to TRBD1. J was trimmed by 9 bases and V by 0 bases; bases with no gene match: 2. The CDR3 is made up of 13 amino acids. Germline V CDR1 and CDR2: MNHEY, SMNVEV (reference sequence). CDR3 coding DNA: TGTGCCAGCAGTTTATCTGACAGGGCGCCCCAGCATTTT. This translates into CASSLSDRAPQHF.

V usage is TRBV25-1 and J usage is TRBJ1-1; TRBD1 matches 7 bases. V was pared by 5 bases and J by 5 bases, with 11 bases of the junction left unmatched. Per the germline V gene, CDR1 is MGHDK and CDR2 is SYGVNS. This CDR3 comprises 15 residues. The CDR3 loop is CASSSLTGSKTEAFF. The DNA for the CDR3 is TGTGCCAGCAGTTCGTTGACAGGGTCAAAAACTGAAGCTTTCTTT.

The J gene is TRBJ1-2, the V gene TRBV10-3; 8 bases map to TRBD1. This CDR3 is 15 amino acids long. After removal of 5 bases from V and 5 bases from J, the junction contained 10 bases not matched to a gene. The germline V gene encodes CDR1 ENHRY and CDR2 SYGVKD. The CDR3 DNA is TGTGCCATCAGTACCCTAGTAGGGACAGGATATGGCTACACCTTC. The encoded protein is CAISTLVGTGYGYTF.

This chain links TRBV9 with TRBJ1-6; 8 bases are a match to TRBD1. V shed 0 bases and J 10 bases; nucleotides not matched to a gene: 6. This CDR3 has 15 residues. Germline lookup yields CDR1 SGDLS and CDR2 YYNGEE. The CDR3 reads CASSVGQGAYSPLHF. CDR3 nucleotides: TGTGCCAGCAGCGTAGGTCAGGGGGCTTACTCACCCCTCCACTTT.

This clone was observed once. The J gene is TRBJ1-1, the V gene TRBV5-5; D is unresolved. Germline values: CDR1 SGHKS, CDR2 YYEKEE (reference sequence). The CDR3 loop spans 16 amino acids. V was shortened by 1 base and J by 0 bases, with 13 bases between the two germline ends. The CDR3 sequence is CASSLNPTTMNTEAFF. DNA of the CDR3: TGTGCCAGCAGCTTGAACCCGACAACCATGAACACTGAAGCTTTCTTT.

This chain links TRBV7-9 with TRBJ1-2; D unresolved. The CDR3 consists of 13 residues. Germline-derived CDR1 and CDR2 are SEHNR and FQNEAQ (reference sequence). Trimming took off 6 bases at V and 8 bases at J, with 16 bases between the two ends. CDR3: CASRNSSGYGYTF. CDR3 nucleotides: TGTGCCAGCAGAAACTCGTCCGGGTACGGCTACACCTTC.

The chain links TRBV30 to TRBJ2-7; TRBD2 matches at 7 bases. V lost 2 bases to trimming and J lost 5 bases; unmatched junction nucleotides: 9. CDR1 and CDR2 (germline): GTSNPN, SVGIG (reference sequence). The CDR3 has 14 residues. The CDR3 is CAWSPPPRGDEQYF. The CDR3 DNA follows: TGTGCCTGGAGTCCACCCCCCCGGGGGGACGAGCAGTACTTC.

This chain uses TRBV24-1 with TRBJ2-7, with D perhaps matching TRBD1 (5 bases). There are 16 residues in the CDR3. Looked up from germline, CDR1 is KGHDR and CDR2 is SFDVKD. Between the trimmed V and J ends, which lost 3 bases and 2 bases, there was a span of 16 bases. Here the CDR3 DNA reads TGTGCCACCAGTGATGGTGGGCAGGGAAGCCCCTACGAGCAGTACTTC. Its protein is CATSDGGQGSPYEQYF.

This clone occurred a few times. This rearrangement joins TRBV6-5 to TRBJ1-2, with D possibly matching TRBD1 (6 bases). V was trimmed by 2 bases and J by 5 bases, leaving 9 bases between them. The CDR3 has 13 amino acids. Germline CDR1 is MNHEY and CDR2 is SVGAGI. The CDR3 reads CASSYGTSYGYTF. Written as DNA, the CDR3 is TGTGCCAGCAGTTACGGGACATCTTATGGCTACACCTTC.

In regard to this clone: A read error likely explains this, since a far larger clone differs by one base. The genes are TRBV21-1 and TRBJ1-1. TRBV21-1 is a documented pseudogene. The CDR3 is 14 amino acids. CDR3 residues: CASSKGGVNTEAFF. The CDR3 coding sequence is TGTGCCAGCAGCAAAGGGGGGGTGAACACTGAAGCTTTCTTT.

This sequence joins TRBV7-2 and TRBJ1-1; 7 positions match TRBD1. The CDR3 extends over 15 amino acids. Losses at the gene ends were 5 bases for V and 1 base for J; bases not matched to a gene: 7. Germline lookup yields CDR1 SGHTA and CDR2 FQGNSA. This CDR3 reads CASSLGEGANTEAFF. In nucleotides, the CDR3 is TGTGCCAGCAGCCTGGGTGAGGGGGCGAACACTGAAGCTTTCTTT.

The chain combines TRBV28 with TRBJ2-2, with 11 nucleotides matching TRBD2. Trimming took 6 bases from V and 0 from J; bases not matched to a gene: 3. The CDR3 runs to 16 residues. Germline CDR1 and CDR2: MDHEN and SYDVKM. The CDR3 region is CASSQLAGANTGELFF. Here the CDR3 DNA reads TGTGCCAGCAGCCAACTAGCGGGGGCGAACACCGGGGAGCTGTTTTTT.

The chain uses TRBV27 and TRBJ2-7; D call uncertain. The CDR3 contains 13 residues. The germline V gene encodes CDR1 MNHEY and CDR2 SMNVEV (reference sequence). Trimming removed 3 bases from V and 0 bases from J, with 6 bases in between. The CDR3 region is CASSFGPSYEQYF. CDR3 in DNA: TGTGCCAGCAGTTTTGGGCCCTCCTACGAGCAGTACTTC.

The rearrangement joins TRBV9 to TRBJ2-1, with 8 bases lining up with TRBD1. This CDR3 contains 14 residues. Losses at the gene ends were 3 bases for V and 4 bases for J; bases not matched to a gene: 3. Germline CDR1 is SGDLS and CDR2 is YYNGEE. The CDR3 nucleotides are TGTGCCAGCAGCGCATACAGGGGGTACAATGAGCAGTTCTTC. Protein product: CASSAYRGYNEQFF.

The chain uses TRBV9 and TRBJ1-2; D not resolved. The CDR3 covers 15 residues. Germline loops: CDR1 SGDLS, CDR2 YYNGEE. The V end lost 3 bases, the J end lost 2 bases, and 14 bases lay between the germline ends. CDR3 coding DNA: TGTGCCAGCAGCGGAAGTCCGGGAAAAAACTATGGCTACACCTTC. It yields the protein CASSGSPGKNYGYTF.

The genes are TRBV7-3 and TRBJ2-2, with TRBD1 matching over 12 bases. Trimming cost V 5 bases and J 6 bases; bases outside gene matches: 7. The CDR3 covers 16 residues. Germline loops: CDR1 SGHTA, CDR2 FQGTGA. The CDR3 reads CASSQTGTGGSGELFF. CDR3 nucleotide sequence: TGTGCCAGCAGCCAAACCGGGACAGGGGGCTCCGGGGAGCTGTTTTTT.